These 6 T cell receptor beta chains were all obtained from the same sample, sequenced in a study of shared clonotypes between healthy human individuals. Clones were sequenced by immunoSEQ multiplex PCR, and TCRdb holds only the in-frame ones, with some missing. The data contain around 2.5 million clones, 80% to 95% of them singletons. Sequenced material: naive CD4+ T cells from PBMCs. This sample's subset: CD45RA+ positively selected. The receptors come from a man aged 18 to 29 in good health. Some clones in this sample may be carry-over from other donors' samples.

The J gene is TRBJ1-3, the V gene TRBV10-3; maybe TRBD1 (5 bases). The CDR3 is 18 residues long. V shed 3 bases and J shed 1 base, with 19 bases lying between them. Per germline, CDR1 ENHRY and CDR2 SYGVKD. In nucleotides, the CDR3 is TGTGCCATCAGTGACCGCCGTGGGGCTCGGGGTTCTGGAAACACCATATATTTT. Amino acids: CAISDRRGARGSGNTIYF.

The rearrangement joins TRBV7-2 to TRBJ2-3; D gene ambiguous. Trimming took off 7 bases at V and 4 bases at J, with 21 bases between the two ends. Looked up from germline, CDR1 is SGHTA and CDR2 is FQGNSA. This CDR3 spans 16 amino acids. CDR3 sequence (DNA): TGTGCCAGCACCCCCCCCCTTAGTCCAGCCTCAGATACGCAGTATTTT. It codes for CASTPPLSPASDTQYF.

J is TRBJ2-7 and V is TRBV2, with 7 bases identical to TRBD1. The CDR3 contains 13 residues. Trimming cost V 5 bases and J 5 bases; bases outside gene matches: 6. Germline V gene data show CDR1 as SNHLY and CDR2 as FYNNEI. The CDR3 protein is CASSSGQSDEQYF. The CDR3, as DNA: TGTGCCAGCAGTTCGGGACAGTCTGACGAGCAGTACTTC.

The chain uses TRBV28 and TRBJ2-3; 11 bases align to TRBD2. This CDR3 region has 13 residues. Germline lookup yields CDR1 MDHEN and CDR2 SYDVKM. V gave up 10 bases and J gave up 6 bases; unmatched junction bases: 6. CDR3 sequence reads: CAISASGRDTQYF. CDR3 in DNA: TGTGCCATCTCCGCTAGCGGGAGGGATACGCAGTATTTT.

J is TRBJ1-2 and V is TRBV18; D not resolved. V lost 3 bases, J lost 4 bases, and 18 bases lay in between. Germline loops: CDR1 KGHSH, CDR2 LQKENI. This CDR3 has 16 amino acids. DNA of the CDR3: TGTGCCAGCTCACCTGAGAAGGCACCGTCAGTCTATGGCTACACCTTC. Its translation is CASSPEKAPSVYGYTF.

The chain links TRBV7-9 to TRBJ2-1; 8 nucleotides match TRBD2. Germline-derived CDR1 and CDR2 are SEHNR and FQNEAQ (reference sequence). V was pared by 5 bases and J by 4 bases, with 16 bases of the junction left unmatched. The CDR3 length is 18 residues. The CDR3 spells CASSRGLGREDSYNEQFF. The CDR3 DNA is TGTGCCAGCAGCCGCGGCTTAGGGCGGGAGGACTCTTACAATGAGCAGTTCTTC.